The 24 T cell receptor beta chains given below trace back to one sample, sequenced in a study of cytotoxic CD8 clonotypes in ibrutinib-treated CLL. TCRdb's table, derived via immunoSEQ multiplex PCR, lists solely in-frame clones and lacks some. The sample has 35,000 to 50,000 clones, 55% to 75% seen once. The sample in question was PBMCs, obtained after 12 months of ibrutinib treatment. The receptor source for this set is a human donor with chronic lymphocytic leukemia.

The chain recombines TRBV7-4 with TRBJ1-5; D is unresolved. CDR1 and CDR2 (germline): SGHVT, SQSDAQ. Between the trimmed V and J ends, which lost 4 bases and 1 base, there was a span of 11 bases. The CDR3 covers 15 residues. The CDR3 bases are TGTGCCAGCAGCTCGGTCTGGTCCAGCAATCAGCCCCAGCATTTT. Protein product: CASSSVWSSNQPQHF.

The table lists this clone with a count of one. The chain employs TRBV7-2 and TRBJ2-7; 15 bases align to TRBD2. The germline V gene has CDR1 SGHTA and CDR2 FQGNSA. The CDR3 runs to 15 residues. Unmatched junction bases numbered 2, after V lost 4 bases and J lost 4 bases. As DNA, the CDR3 is TGTGCCAGCAGCTCCGGACTAGCGGGAGGGTACGAGCAGTACTTC. It is translated as CASSSGLAGGYEQYF.

This clone was seen just once. The chain combines TRBV4-1 with TRBJ2-2; the D gene could be TRBD1 or TRBD2 (5 bases each). This CDR3 comprises 16 residues. Trimming stripped 3 bases from V and 2 bases from J, with 13 bases between. The germline V gene has CDR1 MGHRA and CDR2 YSYEKL. In DNA form, the CDR3 reads TGCGCCAGCAGCCAGCAGGGACGCCCTAACACCGGGGAGCTGTTTTTT. Its translation is CASSQQGRPNTGELFF.

The rearrangement links TRBV28 to TRBJ2-1; D is uncertain. Trimming stripped 7 bases from V and 5 bases from J, with 3 bases between. In germline, CDR1 is MDHEN, CDR2 SYDVKM. The CDR3 is made up of 10 amino acids. DNA for the CDR3: TGTGCCAGCAAGGACAATGAGCAGTTCTTC. It codes for CASKDNEQFF.

The rearrangement links TRBV30 to TRBJ2-1; D remains unclear. The germline V gene has CDR1 GTSNPN and CDR2 SVGIG (reference sequence). Trimming pared 2 bases from V and 9 bases from J, leaving 8 bases between. The CDR3 consists of 11 residues. This CDR3 is CAWSSQTEQFF. CDR3 DNA: TGTGCCTGGAGTAGTCAGACTGAGCAGTTCTTC.

This clone showed up just a few times. The genes are TRBV28 and TRBJ2-7; D is uncertain. In germline, CDR1 is MDHEN, CDR2 SYDVKM. V shed 6 bases and J shed 1 base, with 10 bases lying between them. CDR3 length equals 13 residues. CDR3 bases: TGTGCCAGCAGACGACCCATGTCCTACGAGCAGTACTTC. It yields the protein CASRRPMSYEQYF.

This chain joins TRBV19 and TRBJ1-5, with 8 nucleotides matching TRBD1. This CDR3 has 20 amino acids. With 3 bases clipped from V and 0 bases from J, the junction kept 16 bases outside the gene matches. The germline CDR1 and CDR2 sequences are LNHDA and SQIVND (reference sequence). CDR3 DNA: TGTGCCAGTAGTATTTCGTTCGGACAGGGTTCTATAGGTAGCAATCAGCCCCAGCATTTT. This sequence encodes CASSISFGQGSIGSNQPQHF.

This clone was observed once. CDR3 in DNA: TGTGCCAGCAGCGAATCGGTACCGAACACTGAAGCTTTCTTT. It yields the protein CASSESVPNTEAFF. V gene TRBV5-6 combines with J gene TRBJ1-1; D not resolved. This CDR3 has 14 residues. Germline V gene sequence: CDR1 SGHDT, CDR2 YYEEEE. V was trimmed by 4 bases and J by 1 base, leaving 11 bases between them. Full variable domain (outside the CDR3, taken from reference TRBV5-6 and TRBJ1-1): DAGVTQSPTHLIKTRGQQVTLRCSPKSGHDTVSWYQQALGQGPQFIFQYYEEEERQRGNFPDRFSGHQFPNYSSELNVNALLLGDSALYLCASSESVPNTEAFFGQGTRLTVV.

This rearrangement joins TRBV18 to TRBJ2-7; D perhaps matches TRBD2 (5 bases). This CDR3 spans 13 amino acids. Per germline, CDR1 KGHSH and CDR2 LQKENI. V was cut by 3 bases and J by 0 bases, with 6 bases left in between. CDR3: CASSPGSSYEQYF. The CDR3 DNA reads as TGTGCCAGCTCACCTGGGAGCTCCTACGAGCAGTACTTC.

The V call is TRBV5-6, the J call TRBJ2-7, with 7 bases identical to TRBD1. Per germline, CDR1 SGHDT and CDR2 YYEEEE. Germline trimming cut 4 bases from V and 2 bases from J; bases unmatched to any gene: 15. The CDR3 has 17 amino acids. The CDR3 spells CASSLTWDSLLTYEQYF. In DNA form, the CDR3 reads TGTGCCAGCAGCCTGACCTGGGACAGCCTATTAACCTACGAGCAGTACTTC.

The chain combines TRBV19 with TRBJ2-2; TRBD2 matches 11 bases. With 5 bases clipped from V and 3 bases from J, the junction kept 14 bases outside the gene matches. This CDR3 is built from 19 residues. Germline V gene lookup returns CDR1 LNHDA and CDR2 SQIVND (reference sequence). The CDR3 bases are TGTGCCAGTAGTTTCAAACATCCTAGCGGGAGGACATACACCGGGGAGCTGTTTTTT. Its protein is CASSFKHPSGRTYTGELFF. Using reference TRBV19 and TRBJ2-2 for the parts outside the CDR3, the full variable domain is DGGITQSPKYLFRKEGQNVTLSCEQNLNHDAMYWYRQDPGQGLRLIYYSQIVNDFQKGDIAEGYSVSREKKESFPLTVTSAQKNPTAFYLCASSFKHPSGRTYTGELFFGEGSRLTVL.

This rearrangement joins TRBV7-2 to TRBJ2-7, with D possibly matching TRBD2 (6 bases). V was cut by 5 bases and J by 7 bases, with 21 bases left in between. Germline V gene sequence: CDR1 SGHTA, CDR2 FQGNSA. The CDR3 is made up of 15 amino acids. This chain's CDR3 is CASSLVGRLAGEQYF. The CDR3, as DNA: TGTGCCAGCAGCCTAGTGGGCCGTCTGGCGGGGGAGCAGTACTTC. Based on the CDR3 plus reference TRBV7-2 and TRBJ2-7, the full variable domain is GAGVSQSPSNKVTEKGKDVELRCDPISGHTALYWYRQSLGQGLEFLIYFQGNSAPDKSGLPSDRFSAERTGGSVSTLTIQRTQQEDSAVYLCASSLVGRLAGEQYFGPGTRLTVT.

The rearrangement uses TRBV5-5 and TRBJ2-7; TRBD1 matches at 9 bases. J was trimmed by 4 bases and V by 4 bases; bases with no gene match: 12. This CDR3 is built from 16 residues. Germline CDR1 reads SGHKS; CDR2 reads YYEKEE (reference sequence). The CDR3 bases are TGTGCCAGCAGCCCATCGGACAGGGGTGATTCTTACGAGCAGTACTTC. Amino acid sequence: CASSPSDRGDSYEQYF. Supplemented by reference TRBV5-5 and TRBJ2-7, the full variable domain reads DAGVTQSPTHLIKTRGQQVTLRCSPISGHKSVSWYQQVLGQGPQFIFQYYEKEERGRGNFPDRFSARQFPNYSSELNVNALLLGDSALYLCASSPSDRGDSYEQYFGPGTRLTVT.

The chain couples TRBV27 to TRBJ2-7, with 7 bases aligning to TRBD2. After removal of 5 bases from V and 2 bases from J, the junction contained 6 bases not matched to a gene. Germline CDR1 and CDR2: MNHEY and SMNVEV (reference sequence). CDR3 length: 14 amino acids. CDR3 sequence reads: CASSPAGKAYEQYF. CDR3 DNA sequence: TGTGCCAGCAGTCCAGCGGGAAAGGCCTACGAGCAGTACTTC.

The chain joins TRBV28 to TRBJ1-2; TRBD1 aligns across 7 bases. The CDR3 is made up of 14 amino acids. Losses at the gene ends were 5 bases for V and 7 bases for J; bases not matched to a gene: 10. Germline assignment: CDR1 MDHEN and CDR2 SYDVKM. The CDR3 loop reads CASSPLTGRSGYTF. DNA for the CDR3: TGTGCCAGCAGTCCGCTGACAGGGAGGAGTGGCTACACCTTC.

This clone was detected a few times. The chain couples TRBV6-5 to TRBJ1-2, with TRBD1 as a possible D gene (6 bases). CDR3 size: 14 residues. CDR1 and CDR2 (germline): MNHEY, SVGAGI. Trimming cost V 6 bases and J 2 bases, with 13 bases left between them. DNA of the CDR3: TGTGCCAGCAGGCGGGACACTCTCAACTATGGCTACACCTTC. Translating it yields CASRRDTLNYGYTF.

This clone was seen a few times. This chain uses TRBV7-9 with TRBJ2-7; the match to TRBD1 covers 7 bases. V lost 5 bases, J lost 1 base, and 2 bases stayed unmatched. The germline V gene has CDR1 SEHNR and CDR2 FQNEAQ (reference sequence). CDR3 size: 13 residues. CDR3 sequence: CASSTGQSYEQYF. In nucleotides, the CDR3 is TGTGCCAGCAGCACGGGACAGTCCTACGAGCAGTACTTC.

This clone has just one count. The chain carries TRBV11-2 and TRBJ2-7, with D perhaps matching TRBD1 (5 bases). The CDR3 runs 15 residues. V shed 3 bases and J shed 2 bases, with 14 bases lying between them. Per germline, CDR1 SGHAT and CDR2 FQNNGV. CDR3 loop: CASSLRQGDPYEQYF. CDR3 DNA sequence: TGTGCCAGCAGCTTGAGACAAGGGGATCCCTACGAGCAGTACTTC.

The gene calls are TRBV6-6 and TRBJ2-7; possibly TRBD2 for D (5 bases). The CDR3 has 15 amino acids. Germline-derived CDR1 and CDR2 are MNHNY and SVGAGI (reference sequence). V was cut by 4 bases and J by 1 base, with 14 bases left in between. This CDR3 is CASSLGGSPSYEQYF. CDR3 coding DNA: TGTGCCAGCAGTTTGGGCGGGTCCCCTTCCTACGAGCAGTACTTC.

The chain employs TRBV7-9 and TRBJ2-1; a weak D match, TRBD2 (6 bases). Germline lookup yields CDR1 SEHNR and CDR2 FQNEAQ (reference sequence). The length of the CDR3 is 14 residues. Trimming took off 5 bases at V and 6 bases at J, with 14 bases between the two ends. The CDR3 loop reads CASSLPREFNEQFF. CDR3 DNA sequence: TGTGCCAGCAGCCTTCCTCGGGAGTTCAATGAGCAGTTCTTC.

The chain uses TRBV19 and TRBJ2-7; TRBD2 aligns across 10 bases. The CDR3 is made up of 16 amino acids. In germline, CDR1 is LNHDA, CDR2 SQIVND (reference sequence). Trimming cost V 3 bases and J 7 bases; bases outside gene matches: 12. CDR3 sequence reads: CASSMAGLAGAREQYF. The CDR3 coding sequence is TGTGCCAGTAGTATGGCGGGTCTAGCGGGAGCGCGGGAGCAGTACTTC.

The CDR3 sequence is CSGPDFSLLYGYTF. The DNA of the CDR3 is TGCAGCGGACCTGATTTCTCCCTTCTCTATGGCTACACCTTC. J is TRBJ1-2 and V is TRBV29-1; D remains unclear. CDR3 length: 14 amino acids. The germline gives CDR1 SQVTM, CDR2 ANQGSEA. V was cut by 7 bases and J by 4 bases, with 19 bases left in between.

The chain links TRBV25-1 to TRBJ2-2, with D tentatively TRBD2 (5 bases). The V gene's germline CDR1 is MGHDK and CDR2 SYGVNS. CDR3 length: 14 amino acids. V was clipped by 0 bases and J by 7 bases, with 9 bases between them. Here the CDR3 reads CASSEYVSGGELFF. The CDR3 region has the DNA TGTGCCAGCAGTGAATATGTCAGCGGCGGGGAGCTGTTTTTT.

J is TRBJ1-4 and V is TRBV7-9; D is uncertain. The V end lost 5 bases, the J end lost 8 bases, and 15 bases lay between the germline ends. The germline V gene encodes CDR1 SEHNR and CDR2 FQNEAQ (reference sequence). The CDR3 consists of 14 residues. The CDR3 nucleotides are TGTGCCAGCAGCGTTATCCACCCGGCCGAAAAACTGTTTTTT. Amino acids: CASSVIHPAEKLFF.